Listed here are 5 T cell receptor beta chains from one sample, sequenced in a study of shared clonotypes between healthy human individuals. Assay used: immunoSEQ multiplex PCR; TCRdb lists only in-frame clones, some missing. The table includes 650,000 to 800,000 clones, roughly two thirds detected once. The material sequenced was memory CD4+ T cells sorted from blood. As for subset: CD45RA-negative fraction. These receptors were obtained from a woman in her 30s in good health.

CDR3: CASSLAFSSSLNEQFF. The CDR3 DNA sequence: TGTGCCAGCAGCTTGGCCTTTTCTAGCAGCCTAAATGAGCAGTTCTTC. The gene calls are TRBV5-8 and TRBJ2-1; D possibly corresponds to TRBD2 (5 bases). With 0 bases removed from V and 7 bases from J, the gap between germline ends came to 17 bases. This CDR3 contains 16 residues. Germline CDR1 SGHTS, CDR2 YDEGEE.

In DNA form, the CDR3 reads TGTGCCAGCAGCTTAGGGCAGGGGCGGCATCAGCCCCAGCATTTT. This gives the protein CASSLGQGRHQPQHF. The chain has TRBV7-8 and TRBJ1-5; tentative D call: TRBD1 (6 bases). V lost 1 base and J lost 5, with 12 bases in between. CDR1 SGHVS and CDR2 FQNEAQ come from the germline V gene. The CDR3 sequence is 15 residues long.

The chain employs TRBV18 and TRBJ2-2; TRBD2 agrees at 8 bases. The germline gives CDR1 KGHSH, CDR2 LQKENI. J was trimmed by 4 bases and V by 2 bases; bases with no gene match: 6. The CDR3 runs 16 residues. CDR3 region: CASSPRSGRGTGELFF. Here the CDR3 DNA reads TGTGCCAGCTCACCAAGGAGCGGGAGAGGCACCGGGGAGCTGTTTTTT. Looking up the rest from reference TRBV18 and TRBJ2-2 gives the full variable domain: NAGVMQNPRHLVRRRGQEARLRCSPMKGHSHVYWYRQLPEEGLKFMVYLQKENIIDESGMPKERFSAEFPKEGPSILRIQQVVRGDSAAYFCASSPRSGRGTGELFFGEGSRLTVL.

The gene calls are TRBV7-8 and TRBJ2-1; either TRBD1 or TRBD2 may supply D (5 bases each). The CDR3 has 17 amino acids. Trimming shortened V by 2 bases and J by 3 bases, and 17 bases separated the two germline ends. Germline V gene data show CDR1 as SGHVS and CDR2 as FQNEAQ. This chain's CDR3 is CASSLNGIGDVYNEQFF. CDR3 in DNA: TGTGCCAGCAGCTTAAACGGGATCGGGGACGTCTACAATGAGCAGTTCTTC. The full variable domain, in which reference TRBV7-8 and TRBJ2-1 provide the parts outside the CDR3, is GAGVSQSPRYKVAKRGQDVALRCDPISGHVSLFWYQQALGQGPEFLTYFQNEAQLDKSGLPSDRFFAERPEGSVSTLKIQRTQQEDSAVYLCASSLNGIGDVYNEQFFGPGTRLTVL.

J is TRBJ1-6 and V is TRBV6-5; no firm D call. The germline V gene encodes CDR1 MNHEY and CDR2 SVGAGI. There are 12 residues in the CDR3. Trimming pared 4 bases from V and 8 bases from J, leaving 6 bases between. The CDR3 coding sequence is TGTGCCAGCAGTTTCGGTTATTCACCCCTCCACTTT. This gives the protein CASSFGYSPLHF.